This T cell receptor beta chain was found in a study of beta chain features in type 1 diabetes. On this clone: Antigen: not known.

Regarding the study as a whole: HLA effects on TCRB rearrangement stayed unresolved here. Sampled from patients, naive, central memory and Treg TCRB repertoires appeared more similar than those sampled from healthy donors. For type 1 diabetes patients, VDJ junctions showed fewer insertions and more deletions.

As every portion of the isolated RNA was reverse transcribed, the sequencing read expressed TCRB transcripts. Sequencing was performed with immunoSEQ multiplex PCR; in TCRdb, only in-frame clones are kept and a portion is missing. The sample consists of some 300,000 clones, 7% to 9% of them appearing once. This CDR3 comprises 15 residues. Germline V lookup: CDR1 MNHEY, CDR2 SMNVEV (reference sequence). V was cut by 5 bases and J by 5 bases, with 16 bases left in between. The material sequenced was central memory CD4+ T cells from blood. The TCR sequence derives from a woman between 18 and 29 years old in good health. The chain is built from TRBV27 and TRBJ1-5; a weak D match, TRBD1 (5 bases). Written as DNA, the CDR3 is TGTGCCAGCAGTCAATGGGGGGACCCCTATCAGCCCCAGCATTTT. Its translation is CASSQWGDPYQPQHF.